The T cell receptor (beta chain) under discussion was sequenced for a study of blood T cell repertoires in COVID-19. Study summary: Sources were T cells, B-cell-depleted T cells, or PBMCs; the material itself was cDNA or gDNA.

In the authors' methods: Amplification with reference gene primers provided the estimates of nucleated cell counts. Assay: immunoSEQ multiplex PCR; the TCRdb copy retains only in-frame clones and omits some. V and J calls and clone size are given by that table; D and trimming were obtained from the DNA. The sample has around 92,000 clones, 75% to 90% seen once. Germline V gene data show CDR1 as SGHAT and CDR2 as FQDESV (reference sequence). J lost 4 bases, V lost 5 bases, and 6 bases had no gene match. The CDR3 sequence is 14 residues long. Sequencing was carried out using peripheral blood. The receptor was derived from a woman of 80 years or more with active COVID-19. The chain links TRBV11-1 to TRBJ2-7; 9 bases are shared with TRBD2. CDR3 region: CASSLSGSRYEQYF. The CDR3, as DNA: TGTGCCAGCAGCCTTAGCGGGAGTAGGTACGAGCAGTACTTC. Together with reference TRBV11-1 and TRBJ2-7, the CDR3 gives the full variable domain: EAEVAQSPRYKITEKSQAVAFWCDPISGHATLYWYRQILGQGPELLVQFQDESVVDDSQLPKDRFSAERLKGVDSTLKIQPAELGDSAMYLCASSLSGSRYEQYFGPGTRLTVT.